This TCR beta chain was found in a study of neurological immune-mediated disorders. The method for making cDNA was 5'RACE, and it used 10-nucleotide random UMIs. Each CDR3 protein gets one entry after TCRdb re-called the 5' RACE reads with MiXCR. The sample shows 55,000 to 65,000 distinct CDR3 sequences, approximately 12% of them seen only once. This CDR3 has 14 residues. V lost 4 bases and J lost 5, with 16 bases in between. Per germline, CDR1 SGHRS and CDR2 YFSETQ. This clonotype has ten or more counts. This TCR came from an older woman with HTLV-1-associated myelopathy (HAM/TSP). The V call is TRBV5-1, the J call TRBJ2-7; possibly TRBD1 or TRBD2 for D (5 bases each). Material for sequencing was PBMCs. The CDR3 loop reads CASSEGPTGDEQYF. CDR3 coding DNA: TGCGCCAGCAGCGAGGGACCTACTGGAGACGAGCAGTACTTC. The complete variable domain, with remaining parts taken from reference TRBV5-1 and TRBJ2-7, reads KAGVTQTPRYLIKTRGQQVTLSCSPISGHRSVSWYQQTPGQGLQFLFEYFSETQRNKGNFPGRFSGRQFSNSRSEMNVSTLELGDSALYLCASSEGPTGDEQYFGPGTRLTVT.